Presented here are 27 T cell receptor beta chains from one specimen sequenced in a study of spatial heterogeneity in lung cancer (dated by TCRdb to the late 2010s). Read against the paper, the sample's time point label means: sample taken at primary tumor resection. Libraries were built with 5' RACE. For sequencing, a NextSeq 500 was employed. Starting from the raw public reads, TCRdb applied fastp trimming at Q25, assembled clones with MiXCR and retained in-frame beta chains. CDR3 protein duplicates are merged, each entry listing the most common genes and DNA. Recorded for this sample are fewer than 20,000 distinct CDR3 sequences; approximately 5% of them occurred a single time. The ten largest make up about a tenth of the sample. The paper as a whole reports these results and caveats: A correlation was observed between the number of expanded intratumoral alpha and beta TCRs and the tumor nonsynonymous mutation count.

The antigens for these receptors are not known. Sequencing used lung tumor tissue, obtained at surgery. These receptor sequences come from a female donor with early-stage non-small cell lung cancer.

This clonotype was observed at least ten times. The CDR3 DNA sequence: TGTGCCAGCAGGATTGACGGCCGCACTGAAGCTTTCTTT. This gives the protein CASRIDGRTEAFF. This rearrangement joins TRBV6-1 to TRBJ1-1; no clear D. V was shortened by 6 bases and J by 4 bases, with 12 bases between the two germline ends. CDR3 length equals 13 residues. Germline-derived CDR1 and CDR2 are MNHNS and SASEGT.

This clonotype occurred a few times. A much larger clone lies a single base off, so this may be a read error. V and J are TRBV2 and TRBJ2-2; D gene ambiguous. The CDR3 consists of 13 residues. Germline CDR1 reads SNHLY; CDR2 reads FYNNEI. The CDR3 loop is CASGEQLAGELFF. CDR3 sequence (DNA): TGTGCCAGCGGTGAGCAGCTTGCGGGGGAGCTGTTTTTT.

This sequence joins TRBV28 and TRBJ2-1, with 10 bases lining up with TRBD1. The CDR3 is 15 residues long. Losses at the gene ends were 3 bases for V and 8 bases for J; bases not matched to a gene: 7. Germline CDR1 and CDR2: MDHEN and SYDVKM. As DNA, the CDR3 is TGTGCCAGCAGTTTGTTGGGACAGGGGAGCGATGAGCAGTTCTTC. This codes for CASSLLGQGSDEQFF.

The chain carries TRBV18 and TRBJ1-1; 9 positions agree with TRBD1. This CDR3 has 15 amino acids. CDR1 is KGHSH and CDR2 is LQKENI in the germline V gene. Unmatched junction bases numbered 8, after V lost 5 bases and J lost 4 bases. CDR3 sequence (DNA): TGTGCCAGCTCATCCGGGACAGGGTATGGCACTGAAGCTTTCTTT. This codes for CASSSGTGYGTEAFF.

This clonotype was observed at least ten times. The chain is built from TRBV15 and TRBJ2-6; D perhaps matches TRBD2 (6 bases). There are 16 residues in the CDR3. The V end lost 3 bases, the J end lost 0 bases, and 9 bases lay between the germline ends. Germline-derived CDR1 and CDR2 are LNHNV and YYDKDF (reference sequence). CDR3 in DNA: TGTGCCACCAGCAGGGGAGGTCGCTCTGGGGCCAACGTCCTGACTTTC. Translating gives CATSRGGRSGANVLTF.

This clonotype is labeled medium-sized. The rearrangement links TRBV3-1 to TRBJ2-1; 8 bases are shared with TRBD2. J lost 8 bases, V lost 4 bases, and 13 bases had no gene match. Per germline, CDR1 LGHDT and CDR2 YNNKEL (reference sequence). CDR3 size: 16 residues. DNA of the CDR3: TGTGCCAGCAGCCCCAGCGGCGGGAGGTCATCATATGAGCAGTTCTTC. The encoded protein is CASSPSGGRSSYEQFF.

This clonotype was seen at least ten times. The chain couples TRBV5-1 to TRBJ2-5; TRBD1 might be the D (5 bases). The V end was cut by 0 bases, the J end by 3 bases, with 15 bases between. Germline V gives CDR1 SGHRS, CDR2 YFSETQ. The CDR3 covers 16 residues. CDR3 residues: CASSLGMSPQEETQYF. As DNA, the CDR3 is TGCGCCAGCAGCTTGGGTATGAGCCCACAGGAAGAGACCCAGTACTTC.

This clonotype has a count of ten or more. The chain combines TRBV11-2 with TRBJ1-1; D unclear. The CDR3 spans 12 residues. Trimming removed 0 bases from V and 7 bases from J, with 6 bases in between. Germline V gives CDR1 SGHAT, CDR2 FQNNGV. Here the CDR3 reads CASSLEVGEAFF. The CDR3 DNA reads TGTGCCAGCAGCTTAGAGGTCGGTGAAGCTTTCTTT.

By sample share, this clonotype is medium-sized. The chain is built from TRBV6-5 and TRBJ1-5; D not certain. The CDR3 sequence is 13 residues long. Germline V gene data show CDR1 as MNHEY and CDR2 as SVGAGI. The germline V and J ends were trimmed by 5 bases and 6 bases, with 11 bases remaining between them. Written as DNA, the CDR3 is TGTGCCAGCAGTCCATGGTCCGGTCAGCCCCAGCATTTT. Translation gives CASSPWSGQPQHF.

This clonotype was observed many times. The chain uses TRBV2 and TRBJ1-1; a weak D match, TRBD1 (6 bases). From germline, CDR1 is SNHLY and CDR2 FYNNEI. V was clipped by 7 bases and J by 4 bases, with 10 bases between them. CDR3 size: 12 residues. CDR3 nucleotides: TGTGCCAGCAAGAGGGGGGGCACTGAAGCTTTCTTT. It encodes CASKRGGTEAFF.

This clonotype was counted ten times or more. The CDR3 coding sequence is TGTGCCAGTAGTCCAGACAGGTCGAGCACAGATACGCAGTATTTT. Its protein product is CASSPDRSSTDTQYF. This chain links TRBV19 with TRBJ2-3; a possible D gene is TRBD1 (6 bases). The CDR3 covers 15 residues. Trimming took off 5 bases at V and 0 bases at J, with 12 bases between the two ends. The germline V gene has CDR1 LNHDA and CDR2 SQIVND (reference sequence).

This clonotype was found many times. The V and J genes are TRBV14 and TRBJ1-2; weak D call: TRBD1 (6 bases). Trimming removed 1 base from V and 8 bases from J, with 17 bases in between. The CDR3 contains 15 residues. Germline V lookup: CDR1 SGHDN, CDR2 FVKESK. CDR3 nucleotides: TGTGCCAGCAGCCAAGTGATCGGACAGCTATACGGCTACACCTTC. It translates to CASSQVIGQLYGYTF.

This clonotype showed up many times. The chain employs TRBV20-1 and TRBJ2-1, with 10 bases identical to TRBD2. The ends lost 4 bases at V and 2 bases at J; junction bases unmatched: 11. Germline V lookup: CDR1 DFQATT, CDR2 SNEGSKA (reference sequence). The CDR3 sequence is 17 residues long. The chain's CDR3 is CSAKVLAGVRAYNEQFF. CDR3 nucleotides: TGCAGTGCTAAGGTGCTAGCGGGAGTCAGGGCCTACAATGAGCAGTTCTTC.

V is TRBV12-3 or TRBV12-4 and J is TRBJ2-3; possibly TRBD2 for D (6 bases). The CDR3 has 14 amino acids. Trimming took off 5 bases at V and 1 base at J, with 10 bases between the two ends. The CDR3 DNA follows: TGTGCCAGCAGTCCACTAGCCCGCACAGATACGCAGTATTTT. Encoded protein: CASSPLARTDTQYF.

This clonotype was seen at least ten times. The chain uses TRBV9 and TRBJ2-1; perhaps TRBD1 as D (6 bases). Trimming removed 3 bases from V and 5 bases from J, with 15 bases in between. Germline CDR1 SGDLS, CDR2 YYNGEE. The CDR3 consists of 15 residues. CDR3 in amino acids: CASSATGGGNNEQFF. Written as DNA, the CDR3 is TGTGCCAGCAGCGCAACGGGTGGGGGCAACAATGAGCAGTTCTTC.

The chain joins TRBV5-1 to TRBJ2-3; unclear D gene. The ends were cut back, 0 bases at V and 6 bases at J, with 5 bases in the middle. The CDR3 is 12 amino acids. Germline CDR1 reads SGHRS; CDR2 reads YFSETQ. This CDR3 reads CASSLEDDTQYF. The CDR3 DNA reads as TGCGCCAGCAGCTTGGAGGACGATACGCAGTATTTT.

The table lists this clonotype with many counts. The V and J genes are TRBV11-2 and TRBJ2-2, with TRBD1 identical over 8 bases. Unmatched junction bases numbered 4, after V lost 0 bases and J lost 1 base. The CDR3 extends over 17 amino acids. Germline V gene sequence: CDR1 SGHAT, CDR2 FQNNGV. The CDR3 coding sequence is TGTGCCAGCAGCTTAGAGGGAGGACAGGGGAACACCGGGGAGCTGTTTTTT. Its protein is CASSLEGGQGNTGELFF.

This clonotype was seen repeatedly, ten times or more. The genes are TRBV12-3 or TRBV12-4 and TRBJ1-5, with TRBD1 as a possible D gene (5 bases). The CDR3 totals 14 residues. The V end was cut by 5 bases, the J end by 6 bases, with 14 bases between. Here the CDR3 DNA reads TGTGCCAGCAGTAACCGGGACCCCGGTCAGCCCCAGCATTTT. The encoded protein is CASSNRDPGQPQHF.

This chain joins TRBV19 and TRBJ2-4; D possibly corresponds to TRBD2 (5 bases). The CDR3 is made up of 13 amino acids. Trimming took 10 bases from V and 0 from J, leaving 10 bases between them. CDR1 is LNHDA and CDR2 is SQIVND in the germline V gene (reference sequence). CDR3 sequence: CATSGLAKNIQYF. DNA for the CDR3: TGTGCCACCTCCGGACTAGCCAAAAACATTCAGTACTTC.

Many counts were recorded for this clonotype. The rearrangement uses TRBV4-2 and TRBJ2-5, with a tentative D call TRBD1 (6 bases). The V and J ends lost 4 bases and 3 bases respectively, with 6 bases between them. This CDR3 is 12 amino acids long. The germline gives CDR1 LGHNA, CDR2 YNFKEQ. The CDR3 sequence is CASSRTEETQYF. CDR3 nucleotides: TGTGCCAGCAGCCGGACAGAAGAGACCCAGTACTTC.

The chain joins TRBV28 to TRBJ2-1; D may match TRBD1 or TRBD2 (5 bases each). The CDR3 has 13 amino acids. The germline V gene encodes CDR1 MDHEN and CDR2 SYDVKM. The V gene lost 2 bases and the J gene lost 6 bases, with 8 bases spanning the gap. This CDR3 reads CASSLGTPNEQFF. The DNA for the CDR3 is TGTGCCAGCAGTTTAGGGACCCCCAATGAGCAGTTCTTC.

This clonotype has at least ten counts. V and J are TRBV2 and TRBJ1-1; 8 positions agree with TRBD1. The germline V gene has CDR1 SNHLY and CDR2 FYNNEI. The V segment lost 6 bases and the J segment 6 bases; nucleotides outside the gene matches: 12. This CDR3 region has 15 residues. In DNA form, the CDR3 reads TGTGCCAGCAGCGCCAACAGGGGGGATTTCTCTGAAGCTTTCTTT. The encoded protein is CASSANRGDFSEAFF.

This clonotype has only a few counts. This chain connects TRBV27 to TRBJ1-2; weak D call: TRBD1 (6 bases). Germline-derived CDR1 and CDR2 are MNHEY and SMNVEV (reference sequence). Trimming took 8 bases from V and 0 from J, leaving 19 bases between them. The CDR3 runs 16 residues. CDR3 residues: CASGPSGALTNYGYTF. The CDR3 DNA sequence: TGTGCCAGCGGCCCGTCAGGGGCCCTCACTAACTATGGCTACACCTTC.

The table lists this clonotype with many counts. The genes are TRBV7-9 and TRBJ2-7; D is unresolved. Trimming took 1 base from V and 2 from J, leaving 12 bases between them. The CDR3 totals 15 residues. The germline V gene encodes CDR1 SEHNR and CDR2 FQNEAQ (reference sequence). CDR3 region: CASSLGIGQPYEQYF. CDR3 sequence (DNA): TGTGCCAGCAGCTTAGGAATCGGCCAGCCCTACGAGCAGTACTTC.

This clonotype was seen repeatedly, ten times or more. In DNA, the CDR3 is TGTGCCAGCAGATTGGCGGGACACTCCTACGAGCAGTACTTC. Its translation is CASRLAGHSYEQYF. V gene TRBV27 combines with J gene TRBJ2-7; the D gene could be TRBD1 or TRBD2 (6 bases each). The CDR3 is made up of 14 amino acids. Germline V gives CDR1 MNHEY, CDR2 SMNVEV (reference sequence). The V end was cut by 6 bases, the J end by 0 bases, with 12 bases between.

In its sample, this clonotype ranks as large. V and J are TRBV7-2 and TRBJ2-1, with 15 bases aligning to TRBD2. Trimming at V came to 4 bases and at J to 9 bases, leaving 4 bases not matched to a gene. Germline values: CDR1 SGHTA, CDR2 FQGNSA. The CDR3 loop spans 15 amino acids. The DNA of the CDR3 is TGTGCCAGCAGCTCGGGACTAGCGGGAGGTGTTGAGCAGTTCTTC. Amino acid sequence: CASSSGLAGGVEQFF. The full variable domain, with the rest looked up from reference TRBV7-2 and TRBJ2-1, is GAGVSQSPSNKVTEKGKDVELRCDPISGHTALYWYRQSLGQGLEFLIYFQGNSAPDKSGLPSDRFSAERTGGSVSTLTIQRTQQEDSAVYLCASSSGLAGGVEQFFGPGTRLTVL.

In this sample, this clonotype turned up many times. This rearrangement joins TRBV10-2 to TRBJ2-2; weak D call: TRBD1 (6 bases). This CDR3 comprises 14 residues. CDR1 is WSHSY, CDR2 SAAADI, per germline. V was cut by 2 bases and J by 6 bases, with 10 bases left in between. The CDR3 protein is CASSETGTAGELFF. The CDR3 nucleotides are TGCGCCAGCAGTGAGACAGGGACCGCCGGGGAGCTGTTTTTT.